The source of this T cell receptor beta chain is a study of shared clonotypes between healthy human individuals. Study as a whole: Researchers assigned three CD4 naive, three CD4 memory, two CD8 naive and one CD8 memory plate to each donor.

The CDR3 covers 15 residues. The V and J ends lost 3 bases and 2 bases, in that order; junction bases with no gene match: 3. The germline CDR1 and CDR2 sequences are LGHNA and YSLEER. Notes on the study in general: Non-shared clonotypes had lower generation probabilities than those shared by all four donors. Among donors, sharing of clonotypes was expected to be affected by sequencing depth. Sampling included only blood; tissue repertoires likely differ.

As regards this clone: The antigen is unknown.

Sequencing was performed with immunoSEQ multiplex PCR; in TCRdb, only in-frame clones are kept and a portion is missing. This table has approximately 1.4 million clones, approximately 98% appearing once. The source is a man between 25 and 39 years old in good health. The rearrangement joins TRBV4-3 to TRBJ1-3; TRBD1 matches at 8 bases. Sequenced input: naive CD4+ T cells sorted from blood. Regarding subset: CD45RA+ positively selected. CDR3 residues: CASSQKDRAGNTIYF. CDR3 sequence (DNA): TGCGCCAGCAGCCAGAAGGACAGGGCTGGAAACACCATATATTTT.